The sequence of this T cell receptor (beta chain) was determined in a study of blood T cell repertoires in COVID-19. Looking at the study overall: Samples of COVID-19 (acute and convalescent) were obtained from the United States, Italy and Spain. In each case, the material was cDNA or gDNA derived from T cells, B-cell-depleted T cells, or PBMCs.

With 1 base removed from V and 3 bases from J, the gap between germline ends came to 8 bases. CDR1 and CDR2 from the germline V gene are LGHDT and YNNKEL (reference sequence). This CDR3 is built from 14 residues. Assay: immunoSEQ multiplex PCR; the TCRdb copy retains only in-frame clones and omits some. This sample has around 190,000 clones; 65% to 90% occur once, and the top ten carry 7.5% to 10%. The V call is TRBV3-1 (or the pseudogene TRBV3-2), the J call TRBJ2-3; TRBD1 might be the D (5 bases). The sequence came from a man aged 50-59 years with active or convalescent COVID-19. Material for sequencing was peripheral blood. The CDR3 DNA reads as TGTGCCAGCAGCCAAGGACAGAGGACAGATACGCAGTATTTT. This codes for CASSQGQRTDTQYF.